This T cell receptor (beta chain) emerged from a study of OX40 agonist ivuxolimab in advanced cancers. Assay: immunoSEQ multiplex PCR; the TCRdb copy retains only in-frame clones and omits some. The table has about 93,000 clones, about 91% seen once. Germline-derived CDR1 and CDR2 are SGHVS and FNYEAQ. V trimming: 3 bases; J trimming: 6 bases; junction bases outside the gene matches: 8. The CDR3 loop spans 16 amino acids. The source material was CD4+ or CD8+ T cells sorted from blood, sampled in a trial of the OX40 agonist ivuxolimab. The receptor's source is an adult with an advanced solid tumor such as melanoma, head and neck, liver or kidney cancer. The chain uses TRBV7-6 and TRBJ2-2; 9 bases map to TRBD2. CDR3 bases: TGTGCCAGCAGCTTGGTAGCGGGAGATGTGCCCGGGGAGCTGTTTTTT. Translating it yields CASSLVAGDVPGELFF.